This T cell receptor beta chain was recovered during a study of blood T cell repertoires in COVID-19. In the study overall: PBMCs, B-cell-depleted T cells, or T cells were the source of the cDNA or gDNA that made up the material.

Original analysis: By means of reference gene primer amplification, nucleated cell counts were estimated. The assay was immunoSEQ multiplex PCR, and TCRdb's table has in-frame clones only and misses some. The V and J calls and clone size come from that table; D and trimming were worked out from the DNA. Of about 190,000 clones listed, around 80% were seen once; the top ten hold under 3.5%. J was trimmed by 2 bases and V by 11 bases; bases with no gene match: 3. Germline CDR1 is MGHRA and CDR2 is YSYEKL. This CDR3 spans 12 amino acids. This receptor was taken from a woman aged 80 or older with active or convalescent COVID-19. The chain links TRBV4-1 to TRBJ1-1, with TRBD1 matching over 9 bases. The sample taken for sequencing was peripheral blood. CDR3 sequence: CARQGVNTEAFF. The CDR3 region has the DNA TGCGCCCGACAGGGGGTTAACACTGAAGCTTTCTTT.